A single sample gave rise to the 2 T cell receptor beta chains below, sequenced in a study of early T cells in non-severe SARS-CoV-2 infection. TCRdb ran MiXCR on the 5' RACE reads and lists one entry per CDR3 protein. The top ten hold around 7% of the sample, which has tens of thousands of distinct CDR3 sequences, about 6% seen once. Source: whole blood, taken at baseline. The receptor set was obtained from an adult who was a healthcare worker with PCR-confirmed SARS-CoV-2 infection or an uninfected control (not recorded which).

This clonotype was counted between two and nine times. The chain carries TRBV20-1 and TRBJ1-1; no clear D gene. CDR3 length: 12 amino acids. CDR1 and CDR2 (germline): DFQATT, SNEGSKA (reference sequence). Trimming left V 0 bases short and J 11 bases short, with 13 bases between. The CDR3 DNA reads as TGCAGTGCTAGAGAGAGGGAGGTTTGGGCTTTCTTT. Its translation is CSAREREVWAFF.

This clonotype occurred a few times. The V gene is TRBV27, the J gene TRBJ2-3, with no clear D. The CDR3 runs 18 residues. The germline V and J ends were trimmed by 2 bases and 1 base, with 19 bases remaining between them. Germline CDR1 and CDR2: MNHEY and SMNVEV (reference sequence). The CDR3: CASSLPGSAAAGTDTQYF. In nucleotides, the CDR3 is TGTGCCAGCAGTTTACCCGGCTCGGCTGCCGCGGGCACAGATACGCAGTATTTT.